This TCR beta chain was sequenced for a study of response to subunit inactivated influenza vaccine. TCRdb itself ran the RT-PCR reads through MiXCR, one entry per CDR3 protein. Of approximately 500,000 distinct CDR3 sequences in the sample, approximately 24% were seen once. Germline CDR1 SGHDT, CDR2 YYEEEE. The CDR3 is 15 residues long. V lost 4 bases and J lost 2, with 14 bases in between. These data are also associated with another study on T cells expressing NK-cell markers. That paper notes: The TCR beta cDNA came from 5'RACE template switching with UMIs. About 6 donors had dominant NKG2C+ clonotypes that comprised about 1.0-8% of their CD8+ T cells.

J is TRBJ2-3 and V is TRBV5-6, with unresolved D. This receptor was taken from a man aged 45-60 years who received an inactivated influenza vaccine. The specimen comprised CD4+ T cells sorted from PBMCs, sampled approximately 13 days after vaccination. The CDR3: CASSARQKNTDTQYF. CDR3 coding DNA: TGTGCCAGCAGCGCCCGCCAGAAGAACACAGATACGCAGTATTTT.